This is a list of T cell receptor beta chains from one sample in a study of shared clonotypes between healthy human individuals. The repertoire was sequenced with immunoSEQ multiplex PCR; TCRdb's copy has only in-frame clones and lacks some. Of approximately 1.9 million clones listed, 80% to 95% are singletons. Sequencing input: naive CD8+ T cells from PBMCs. The receptors shown here come from a man in his late teens or twenties in good health. Some clones in this sample may be carry-over from other donors' samples. Both conserved end residues are part of each CDR3.

J gene	V gene	CDR3 protein
TRBJ1-1	TRBV29-1	CSVDPGNTEAFF
TRBJ2-1	TRBV5-1	CASNGGPEYDEQFF
TRBJ2-5	TRBV11-1	CASSLGLAGGQETQYF
TRBJ1-5	TRBV19	CASSSRLEGQGANQPQHF
TRBJ2-7	TRBV20-1	CSSRTHEQYF
TRBJ1-1	TRBV4-1	CASSQDTGGTFF
TRBJ2-4	TRBV5-6	CASSLGQGVTKNIQYF
TRBJ2-7	TRBV2	CASKGSAGASYEQYF
TRBJ1-4	TRBV27	CASTSTGGDEKLFF
TRBJ1-1	TRBV27	CASSSGQLGPEAFF
TRBJ2-1	TRBV28	CASSLLGSNNEQFF
TRBJ2-6	TRBV27	CASSSGSRANVLTF
TRBJ2-5	TRBV27	CASSLREGFGAETQYF
TRBJ2-2	TRBV27	CASSSTTGELFF
TRBJ2-5	TRBV7-8	CASSPLRGGLETQYF
TRBJ2-5	TRBV27	CASSSHREETQYF
TRBJ2-2	TRBV7-2	CASSLYSSAVNTGELFF
TRBJ1-5	TRBV4-3	CASSQDRELNQPQHF
TRBJ2-4	TRBV27	CASSPAAIAKNIQYF
TRBJ2-3	TRBV7-6	CASRESGRGTDTQYF
TRBJ2-7	TRBV14	CASSLQTDPSYEQYF
TRBJ2-7	TRBV29-1	CSVELGARTYEQYF
TRBJ2-7	TRBV6-6	CASTYGQPSSYEQYF
TRBJ2-2	TRBV6-5	CASSYVPLAYTGELFF
TRBJ2-5	TRBV19	CASSIVQGMETQYF
TRBJ2-7	TRBV5-1	CASNGPAGPYEQYF
TRBJ1-1	TRBV11-2	CASSLVSGGTEAFF
TRBJ2-2	TRBV7-3	CASSLMPGRRTGELFF
TRBJ2-1	TRBV15	CATSKKTAYNEQFF
TRBJ2-2	TRBV29-1	CSVTRQGSGELFF
TRBJ1-2	TRBV7-9	CASSTLGQVNGYTF
TRBJ2-2	TRBV7-7	CASSLVLAGGNTGELFF
TRBJ2-7	TRBV6-5	CASSYYPRGDEQYF
TRBJ1-2	TRBV6-5	CASSYSPGGSGGYTF
TRBJ2-3	TRBV19	CASSIVLTASTDTQYF
TRBJ1-4	TRBV7-8	CASSLVGSGRNEKLFF
TRBJ2-1	TRBV18	CASSPSTATSYNEQFF
TRBJ2-7	TRBV9	CASSFSGSVHEQYF
TRBJ2-7	TRBV19	CASAPRGSPYEQYF
TRBJ2-7	TRBV6-1	CASSESRGGYYEQYF
TRBJ1-1	TRBV10-3	CAISESRQFTEAFF
TRBJ2-2	TRBV4-3	CASSHGLNTGELFF
TRBJ1-2	TRBV15	CATSTGRSAAGYGYTF
TRBJ2-7	TRBV27	CASSHPGNEQYF
TRBJ2-3	TRBV7-3	CASSSLLTDTQYF